This T cell receptor beta chain emerged from a study of T cell clones after liver transplantation. Study overall: Immunosuppression withdrawal was tried within 2 years after liver transplantation in this trial. Post-transplant blood was tracked for graft-donor-reactive T cell clones identified in a pre-transplant mixed lymphocyte reaction. Study-level findings and limits: In a couple of subjects, few donor cells limited the measurable donor-reactive repertoire. Donor-reactive sequences fell more than third party-reactive ones, suggesting partial deletion.

Sequencing was performed with immunoSEQ multiplex PCR; in TCRdb, only in-frame clones are kept and a portion is missing. This table holds tens of thousands of clones, 75% to 90% found once. As concerns this clone: As yet, its antigen is unknown.

Germline V gene data show CDR1 as WNHNN and CDR2 as SYGVQD (reference sequence). V lost 0 bases and J 3 bases, leaving 9 bases between the germline ends. The CDR3 contains 15 residues. V is TRBV10-1 and J is TRBJ2-1; D unresolved. The input for sequencing was CD4+ T cells from blood, taken 12 months after liver transplant. The clonotype was recovered from a human patient who received a liver transplant. The graft donor may be the source of some T cells. The CDR3 DNA sequence: TGCGCCAGCAGTGAGTCAATGGTAGACTACAATGAGCAGTTCTTC. It specifies CASSESMVDYNEQFF.